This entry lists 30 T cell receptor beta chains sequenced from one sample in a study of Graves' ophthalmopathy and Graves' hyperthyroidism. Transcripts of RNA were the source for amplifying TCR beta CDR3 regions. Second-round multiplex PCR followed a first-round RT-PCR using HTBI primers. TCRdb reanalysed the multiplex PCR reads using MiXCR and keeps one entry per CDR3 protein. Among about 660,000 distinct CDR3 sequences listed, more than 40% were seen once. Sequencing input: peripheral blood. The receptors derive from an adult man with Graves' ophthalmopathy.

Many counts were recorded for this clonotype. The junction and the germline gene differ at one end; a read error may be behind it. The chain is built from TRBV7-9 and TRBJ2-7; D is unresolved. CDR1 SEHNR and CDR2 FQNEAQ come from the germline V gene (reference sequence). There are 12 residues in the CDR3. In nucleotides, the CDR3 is TGTGCCAGCAGTTTAGGGATTGGCGAGCAGTACTTC. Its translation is CASSLGIGEQYF.

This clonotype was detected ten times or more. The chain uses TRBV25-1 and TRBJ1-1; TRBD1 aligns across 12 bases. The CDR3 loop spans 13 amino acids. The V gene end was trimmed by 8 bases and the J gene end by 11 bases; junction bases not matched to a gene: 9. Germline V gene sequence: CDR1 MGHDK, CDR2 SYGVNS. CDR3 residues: CASEGQGAGWAFF. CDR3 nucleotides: TGTGCCAGCGAGGGACAGGGGGCGGGGTGGGCTTTCTTT.

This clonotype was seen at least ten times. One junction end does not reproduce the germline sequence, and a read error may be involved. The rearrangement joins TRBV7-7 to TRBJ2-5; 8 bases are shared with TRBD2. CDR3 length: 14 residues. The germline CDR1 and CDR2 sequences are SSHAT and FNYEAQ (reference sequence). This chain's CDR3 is CASSLAGKQETQYF. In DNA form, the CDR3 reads TGTGCTAGCAGCTTAGCGGGGAAGCAAGAGACCCAGTACTTC.

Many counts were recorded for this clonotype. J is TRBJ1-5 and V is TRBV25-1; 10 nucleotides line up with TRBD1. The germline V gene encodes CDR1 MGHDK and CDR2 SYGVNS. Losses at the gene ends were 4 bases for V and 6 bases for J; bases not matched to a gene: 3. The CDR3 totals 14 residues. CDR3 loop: CASSGQGASQPQHF. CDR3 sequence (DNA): TGTGCCAGCAGTGGACAGGGGGCGAGTCAGCCCCAGCATTTT. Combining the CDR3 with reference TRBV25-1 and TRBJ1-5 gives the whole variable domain EADIYQTPRYLVIGTGKKITLECSQTMGHDKMYWYQQDPGMELHLIHYSYGVNSTEKGDLSSESTVSRIRTEHFPLTLESARPSHTSQYLCASSGQGASQPQHFGDGTRLSIL.

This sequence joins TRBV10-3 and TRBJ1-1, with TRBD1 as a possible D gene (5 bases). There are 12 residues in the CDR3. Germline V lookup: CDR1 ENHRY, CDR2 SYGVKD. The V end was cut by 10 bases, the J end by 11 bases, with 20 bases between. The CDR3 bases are TGTGCCAGCAGGGCCTCAAGTGGTGGGGCTTTCTTT. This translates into CASRASSGGAFF.

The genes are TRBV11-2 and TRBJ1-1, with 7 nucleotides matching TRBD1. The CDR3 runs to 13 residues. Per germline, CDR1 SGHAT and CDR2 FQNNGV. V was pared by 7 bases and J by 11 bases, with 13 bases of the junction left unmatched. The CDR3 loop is CASTKDGGGSAFF. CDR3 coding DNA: TGTGCCAGCACTAAGGACGGAGGGGGCTCGGCTTTCTTT.

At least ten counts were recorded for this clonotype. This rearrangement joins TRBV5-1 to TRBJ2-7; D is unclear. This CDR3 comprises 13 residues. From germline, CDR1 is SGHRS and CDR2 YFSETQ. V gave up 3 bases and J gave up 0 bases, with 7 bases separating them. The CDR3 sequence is CASSSWASYEQYF. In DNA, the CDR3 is TGCGCCAGCAGCTCGTGGGCCTCCTACGAGCAGTACTTC.

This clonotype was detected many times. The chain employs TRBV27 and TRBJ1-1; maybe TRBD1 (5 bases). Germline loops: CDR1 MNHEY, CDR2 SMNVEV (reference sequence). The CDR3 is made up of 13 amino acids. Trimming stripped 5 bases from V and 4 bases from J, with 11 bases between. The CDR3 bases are TGTGCCAGCAGTCCCAATGGGGGCACTGAAGCTTTCTTT. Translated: CASSPNGGTEAFF.

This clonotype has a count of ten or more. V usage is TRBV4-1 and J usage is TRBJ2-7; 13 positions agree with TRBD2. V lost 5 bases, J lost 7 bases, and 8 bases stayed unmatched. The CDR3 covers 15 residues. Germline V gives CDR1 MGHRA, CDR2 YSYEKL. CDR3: CASSKGLAGTGEQYF. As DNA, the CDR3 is TGCGCCAGCAGCAAGGGACTAGCGGGAACGGGTGAGCAGTACTTC.

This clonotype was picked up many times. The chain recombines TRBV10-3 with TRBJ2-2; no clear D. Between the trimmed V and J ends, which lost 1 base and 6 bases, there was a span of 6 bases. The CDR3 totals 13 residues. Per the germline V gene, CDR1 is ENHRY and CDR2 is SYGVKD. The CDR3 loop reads CAISELGSGELFF. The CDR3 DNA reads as TGTGCCATCAGTGAGTTAGGATCCGGGGAGCTGTTTTTT.

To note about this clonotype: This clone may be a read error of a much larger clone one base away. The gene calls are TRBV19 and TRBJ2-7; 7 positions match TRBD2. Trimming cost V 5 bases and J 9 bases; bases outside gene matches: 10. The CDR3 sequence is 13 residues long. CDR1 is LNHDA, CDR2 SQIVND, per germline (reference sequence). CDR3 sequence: CASSSQIAGAQYF. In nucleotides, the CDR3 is TGTGCCAGTAGTTCCCAAATAGCGGGTGCGCAGTACTTC.

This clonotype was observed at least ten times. CDR3 in DNA: TGTGCCAGCAGTCTCCGTGAGGGTCCCAATCAGCCCCAGCATTTT. Protein product: CASSLREGPNQPQHF. The chain links TRBV27 to TRBJ1-5; D unclear. Per the germline V gene, CDR1 is MNHEY and CDR2 is SMNVEV (reference sequence). V lost 5 bases to trimming and J lost 3 bases, with 14 bases between them. The CDR3 loop spans 15 amino acids.

The CDR3 bases are TGTGCCAGCAACCCAGTGGCGGGGGGGACCGGGGAGCTGTTTTTT. Translated: CASNPVAGGTGELFF. The rearrangement uses TRBV6-6 and TRBJ2-2; 9 bases line up with TRBD2. Losses at the gene ends were 7 bases for V and 5 bases for J; bases not matched to a gene: 8. This CDR3 spans 15 amino acids. Germline CDR1 is MNHNY and CDR2 is SVGAGI (reference sequence).

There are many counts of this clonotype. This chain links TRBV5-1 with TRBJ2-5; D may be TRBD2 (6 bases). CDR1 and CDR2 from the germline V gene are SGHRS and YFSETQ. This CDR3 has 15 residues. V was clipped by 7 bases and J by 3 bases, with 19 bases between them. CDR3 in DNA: TGCGCCAGCGGATACCAGGGAAGGGAGGAAGAGACCCAGTACTTC. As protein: CASGYQGREEETQYF.

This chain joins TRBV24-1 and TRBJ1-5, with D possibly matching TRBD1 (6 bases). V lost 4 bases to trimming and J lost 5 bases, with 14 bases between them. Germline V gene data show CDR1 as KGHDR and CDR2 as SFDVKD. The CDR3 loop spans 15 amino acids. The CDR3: CATSEGQPAYQPQHF. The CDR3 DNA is TGTGCCACCAGTGAAGGACAGCCGGCGTATCAGCCCCAGCATTTT.

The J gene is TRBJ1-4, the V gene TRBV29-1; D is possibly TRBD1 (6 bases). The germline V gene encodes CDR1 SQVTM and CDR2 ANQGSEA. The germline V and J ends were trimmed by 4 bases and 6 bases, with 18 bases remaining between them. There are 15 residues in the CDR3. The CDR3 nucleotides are TGCAGCGTTGCGGAGAGGGGGGGGGCGGATGAAAAACTGTTTTTT. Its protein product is CSVAERGGADEKLFF.

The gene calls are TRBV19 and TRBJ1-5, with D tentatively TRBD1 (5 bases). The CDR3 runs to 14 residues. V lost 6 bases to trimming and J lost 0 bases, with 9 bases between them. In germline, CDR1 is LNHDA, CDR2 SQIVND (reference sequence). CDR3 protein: CASRMGLSNQPQHF. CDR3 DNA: TGTGCCAGTAGGATGGGACTTAGCAATCAGCCCCAGCATTTT.

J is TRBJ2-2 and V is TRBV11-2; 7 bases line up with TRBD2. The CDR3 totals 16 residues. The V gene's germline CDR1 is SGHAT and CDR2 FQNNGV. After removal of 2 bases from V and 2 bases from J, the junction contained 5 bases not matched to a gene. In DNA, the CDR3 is TGTGCCAGCAGCTTACGGTCTAGCGGCAACACCGGGGAGCTGTTTTTT. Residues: CASSLRSSGNTGELFF.

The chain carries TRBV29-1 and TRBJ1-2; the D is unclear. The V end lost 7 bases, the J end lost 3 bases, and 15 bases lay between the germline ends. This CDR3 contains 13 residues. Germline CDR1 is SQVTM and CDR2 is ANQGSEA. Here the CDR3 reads CSAGRQADYGYTF. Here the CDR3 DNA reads TGCAGCGCCGGAAGGCAGGCGGACTATGGCTACACCTTC. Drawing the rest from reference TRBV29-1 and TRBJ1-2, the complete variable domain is SAVISQKPSRDICQRGTSLTIQCQVDSQVTMMFWYRQQPGQSLTLIATANQGSEATYESGFVIDKFPISRPNLTFSTLTVSNMSPEDSSIYLCSAGRQADYGYTFGSGTRLTVV.

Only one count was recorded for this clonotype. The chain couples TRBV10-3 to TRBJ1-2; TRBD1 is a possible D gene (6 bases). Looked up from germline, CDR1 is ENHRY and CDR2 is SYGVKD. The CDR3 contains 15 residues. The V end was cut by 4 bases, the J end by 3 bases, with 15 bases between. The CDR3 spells CAISAPGARDYGYTF. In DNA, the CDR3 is TGTGCCATCAGTGCCCCAGGGGCTCGGGACTATGGCTACACCTTC.

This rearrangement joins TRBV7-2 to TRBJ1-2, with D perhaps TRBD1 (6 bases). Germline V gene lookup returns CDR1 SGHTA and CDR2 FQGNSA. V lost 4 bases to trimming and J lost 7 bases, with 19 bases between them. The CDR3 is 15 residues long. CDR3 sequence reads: CASSSFAGVIGGYTF. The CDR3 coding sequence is TGTGCCAGCAGCTCTTTTGCAGGGGTTATTGGTGGCTACACCTTC.

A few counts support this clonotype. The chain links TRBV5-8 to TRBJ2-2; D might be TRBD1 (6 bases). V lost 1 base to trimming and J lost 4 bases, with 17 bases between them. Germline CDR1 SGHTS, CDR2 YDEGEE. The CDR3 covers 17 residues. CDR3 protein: CASSLSSTGTTTGELFF. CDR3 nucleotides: TGTGCCAGCAGCTTGTCATCTACAGGGACGACCACCGGGGAGCTGTTTTTT.

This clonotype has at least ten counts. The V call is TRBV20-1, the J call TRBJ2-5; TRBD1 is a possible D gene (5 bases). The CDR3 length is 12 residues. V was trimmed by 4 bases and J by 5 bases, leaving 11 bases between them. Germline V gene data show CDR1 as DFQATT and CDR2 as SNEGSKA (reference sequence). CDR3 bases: TGCAGTGCTACAGGGATGACGGAGACCCAGTACTTC. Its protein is CSATGMTETQYF.

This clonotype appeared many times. The CDR3 DNA reads TGTGCCAGCAGCCACCTATTTGGGTTTAGGCTCAGGGACAATCAGCCCCAGCATTTT. This gives the protein CASSHLFGFRLRDNQPQHF. This chain connects TRBV7-4 to TRBJ1-5; tentatively, D is TRBD1 (5 bases). In germline, CDR1 is SGHVT, CDR2 SQSDAQ. The V gene lost 5 bases and the J gene lost 3 bases, with 26 bases spanning the gap. The CDR3 runs 19 residues. The full variable domain, rest sourced from reference TRBV7-4 and TRBJ1-5, is GAGVSQSPRYKVAKRGRDVALRCDSISGHVTLYWYRQTLGQGSEVLTYSQSDAQRDKSGRPSGRFSAERPERSVSTLKIQRTEQGDSAVYLCASSHLFGFRLRDNQPQHFGDGTRLSIL.

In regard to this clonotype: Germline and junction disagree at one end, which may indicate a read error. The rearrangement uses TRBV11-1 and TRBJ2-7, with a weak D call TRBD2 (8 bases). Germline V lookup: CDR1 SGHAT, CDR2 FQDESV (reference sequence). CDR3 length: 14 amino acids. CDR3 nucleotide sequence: TGTGCCAGTAGCGGGACAGTCACTAGCTACGGGCAGTACTTC. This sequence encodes CASSGTVTSYGQYF.

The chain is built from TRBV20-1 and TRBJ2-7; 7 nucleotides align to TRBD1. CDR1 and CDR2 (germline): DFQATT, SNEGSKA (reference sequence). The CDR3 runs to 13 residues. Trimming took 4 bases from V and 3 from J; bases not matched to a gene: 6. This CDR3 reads CSAIPDRSYEQYF. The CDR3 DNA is TGCAGTGCTATTCCGGACAGGAGCTACGAGCAGTACTTC.

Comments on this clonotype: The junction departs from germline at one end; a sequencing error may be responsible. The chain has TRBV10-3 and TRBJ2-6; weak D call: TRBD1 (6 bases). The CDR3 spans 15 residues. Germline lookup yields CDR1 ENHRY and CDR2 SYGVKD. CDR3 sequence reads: CASSEYRAGANVLTF. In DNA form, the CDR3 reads TGTGCCAGCAGTGAATACAGGGCTGGGGCCAACGTCCTGACTTTC.

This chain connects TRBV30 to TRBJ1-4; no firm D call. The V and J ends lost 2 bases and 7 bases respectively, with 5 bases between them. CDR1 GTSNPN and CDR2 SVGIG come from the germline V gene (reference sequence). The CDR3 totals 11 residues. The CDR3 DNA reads TGTGCCTGGAGTAACCTTGAAAAACTGTTTTTT. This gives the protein CAWSNLEKLFF.

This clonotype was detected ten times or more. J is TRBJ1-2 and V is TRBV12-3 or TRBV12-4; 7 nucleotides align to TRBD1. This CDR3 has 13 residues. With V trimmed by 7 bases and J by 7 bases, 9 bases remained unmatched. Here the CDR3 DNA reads TGTGCCAGCACTAAGGTGGACAGGTTTGGCTACACCTTC. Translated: CASTKVDRFGYTF.

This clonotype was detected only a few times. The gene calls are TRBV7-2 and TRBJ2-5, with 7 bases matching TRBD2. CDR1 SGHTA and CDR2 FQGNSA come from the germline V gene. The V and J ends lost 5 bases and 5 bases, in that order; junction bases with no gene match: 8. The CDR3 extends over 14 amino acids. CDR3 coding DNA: TGTGCCAGCAGCCCTAGCCCCGGGGGGGAGACCCAGTACTTC. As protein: CASSPSPGGETQYF.